This entry is about one T cell receptor beta chain. Its antigen is not known. The data originate from a study of beta chain features in type 1 diabetes. Whole-study results and caveats: Among patients with Type 1 diabetes, TCRB CDR3s were moderately but significantly shorter in every one of the four CD4+ subsets. For cells with high TCR expression, cDNA sequencing could yield over-representation.

Trimming shortened V by 1 base and J by 5 bases, and 8 bases separated the two germline ends. This CDR3 region has 13 residues. Germline assignment: CDR1 SGHNT and CDR2 YENEEA. What was sequenced were expressed TCRB transcripts, since all of the isolated RNA had been reverse transcribed. Generated by immunoSEQ multiplex PCR, the TCRdb table keeps only in-frame clones and is missing some. The sample consists of roughly 400,000 clones, over 8.5% of them appearing once. The sample consisted of central memory CD4+ T cells from blood. The source of this sequence is a man younger than 45 with type 1 diabetes. The V and J genes are TRBV11-3 and TRBJ1-1; D is possibly TRBD1 (6 bases). In nucleotides, the CDR3 is TGTGCCAGCAGCTTAGGCAGGGGAACTGAAGCTTTCTTT. It codes for CASSLGRGTEAFF. Filled out from reference TRBV11-3 and TRBJ1-1, the complete variable domain reads EAGVVQSPRYKIIEKKQPVAFWCNPISGHNTLYWYLQNLGQGPELLIRYENEEAVDDSQLPKDRFSAERLKGVDSTLKIQPAELGDSAVYLCASSLGRGTEAFFGQGTRLTVV.